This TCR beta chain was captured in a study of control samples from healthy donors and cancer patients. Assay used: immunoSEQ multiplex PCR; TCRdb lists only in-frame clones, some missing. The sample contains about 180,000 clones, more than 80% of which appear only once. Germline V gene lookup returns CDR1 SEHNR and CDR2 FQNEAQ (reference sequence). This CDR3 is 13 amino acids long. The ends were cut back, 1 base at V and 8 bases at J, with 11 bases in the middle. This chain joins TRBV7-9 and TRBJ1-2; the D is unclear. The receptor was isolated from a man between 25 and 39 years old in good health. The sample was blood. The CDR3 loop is CASSLGGLWGYTF. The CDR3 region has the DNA TGTGCCAGCAGCTTAGGAGGTCTCTGGGGCTACACCTTC.